This T cell receptor beta chain was retrieved from a study of shared clonotypes between healthy human individuals. CD45RO negativity and positive selection for CCR7 defined naive CD8 cells, a population that excluded terminally differentiated effector memory CD45RA+ cells. There are 16 residues in the CDR3. Germline V lookup: CDR1 SGHVS, CDR2 FQNEAQ. The V and J ends lost 0 bases and 3 bases, in that order; junction bases with no gene match: 4. Repertoires were generated with immunoSEQ multiplex PCR, while TCRdb's copy carries only in-frame clones and drops some. The data show over 750,000 clones, about 96% seen once.

Specimen: naive CD8+ T cells sorted from blood. The source of this sequence is a man aged 25 to 40 in good health. The J gene is TRBJ2-1, the V gene TRBV7-8; 8 nucleotides align to TRBD2. The CDR3 here is CASSLARLAFYNEQFF. The CDR3 nucleotides read TGTGCCAGCAGCTTAGCGCGACTAGCGTTCTACAATGAGCAGTTCTTC.